A single T cell receptor (beta chain) is shown here with its context. Its antigen is unknown. The record originates from a study of blood T cells in healthy people across ages. Study observations and caveats: The fall in TCR beta diversity per million T cells was roughly linear with age.

CDR3 length: 11 amino acids. Germline lookup yields CDR1 SGHDN and CDR2 FVKESK. V lost 3 bases, J lost 14 bases, and 11 bases lay in between. Combining a sample-barcoded 5' primer with a J-beta primer mix, a second PCR ran for roughly 6 to 12 cycles. TCRdb used MiXCR to reprocess the 5' RACE reads, holding one entry per CDR3 protein. The table records 600,000 or so distinct CDR3 sequences, roughly 43% of them present only once. The V call is TRBV14, the J call TRBJ2-1; D unclear. The origin of this receptor is a man older than 75 in good health. The material sequenced was blood. The CDR3 bases are TGTGCCAGCAGCCAGGGGTATCAGAAGTTCTTC. As protein: CASSQGYQKFF.